This passage covers 13 T cell receptor beta chains from one sample sequenced in a study of cytomegalovirus exposure and HLA in healthy donors. A multiplex PCR was run with 60 Vbeta primers and 13 Jbeta primers. Method: immunoSEQ multiplex PCR; TCRdb's copy keeps in-frame clones and lacks some. The data show about 160,000 clones, about 85% seen once. The sequenced sample was PBMCs. Receptor source: a boy between 2 and 10 years old in good health and CMV-seronegative.

This clone was detected a few times. CDR3 region: CASSSTGGEVSYTF. CDR3 sequence (DNA): TGCGCCAGCAGCTCGACAGGGGGCGAAGTGAGCTACACCTTC. This rearrangement joins TRBV5-1 to TRBJ1-2; 10 positions agree with TRBD1. The V segment lost 3 bases and the J segment 9 bases; nucleotides outside the gene matches: 8. Germline loops: CDR1 SGHRS, CDR2 YFSETQ. The CDR3 has 14 residues.

This rearrangement joins TRBV6-1 to TRBJ2-1; perhaps TRBD2 as D (6 bases). Trimming pared 6 bases from V and 6 bases from J, leaving 18 bases between. The CDR3 has 15 amino acids. Germline V CDR1 and CDR2: MNHNS, SASEGT. The CDR3: CASSGWGVVSNEQFF. The CDR3 DNA reads TGTGCCAGCAGCGGCTGGGGGGTCGTGAGCAATGAGCAGTTCTTC.

The V and J genes are TRBV14 and TRBJ2-1, with D perhaps matching TRBD1 (6 bases). Germline CDR1 reads SGHDN; CDR2 reads FVKESK. The V and J ends lost 4 bases and 4 bases respectively, with 11 bases between them. CDR3 length: 14 amino acids. The CDR3 nucleotides are TGTGCCAGCAGCCCAGGGGACCGATACAATGAGCAGTTCTTC. Translated, it gives CASSPGDRYNEQFF.

With regard to this clone: Sequence at one end of the junction differs from germline and may be a read error. The chain recombines TRBV29-1 with TRBJ2-1; maybe TRBD2 (5 bases). The length of the CDR3 is 12 residues. Germline CDR1 reads SQVTM; CDR2 reads ANQGSEA. The CDR3 loop is CSVEGMRDEQFF. DNA for the CDR3: TGCAGCGTGGAAGGGATGAGGGATGAGCAGTTCTTC.

The genes are TRBV7-8 and TRBJ2-5, with 7 nucleotides matching TRBD1. From germline, CDR1 is SGHVS and CDR2 FQNEAQ. Trimming at V came to 11 bases and at J to 4 bases, leaving 19 bases not matched to a gene. This CDR3 contains 16 residues. CDR3 sequence reads: CAGRPRGRGRRETQYF. CDR3 DNA sequence: TGTGCCGGAAGACCGAGGGGTAGGGGGCGGCGAGAGACCCAGTACTTC. The variable domain in full, completed from reference TRBV7-8 and TRBJ2-5, reads GAGVSQSPRYKVAKRGQDVALRCDPISGHVSLFWYQQALGQGPEFLTYFQNEAQLDKSGLPSDRFFAERPEGSVSTLKIQRTQQEDSAVYLCAGRPRGRGRRETQYFGPGTRLLVL.

This clone was observed a few times. The chain joins TRBV19 to TRBJ1-1; TRBD1 is a possible D gene (6 bases). Per the germline V gene, CDR1 is LNHDA and CDR2 is SQIVND (reference sequence). The CDR3 loop spans 12 amino acids. The V gene lost 6 bases and the J gene lost 4 bases, with 9 bases spanning the gap. In nucleotides, the CDR3 is TGTGCCAGTAGGTGGGGGCCCACTGAAGCTTTCTTT. It codes for CASRWGPTEAFF.

This clone showed up just once. The V and J genes are TRBV27 and TRBJ1-1; a possible D gene is TRBD1 (6 bases). V was shortened by 4 bases and J by 5 bases, with 17 bases between the two germline ends. The CDR3 sequence is 15 residues long. The germline V gene has CDR1 MNHEY and CDR2 SMNVEV (reference sequence). In nucleotides, the CDR3 is TGTGCCAGCAGTTCAGGCAACAGGGCCTATACTGAAGCTTTCTTT. Its translation is CASSSGNRAYTEAFF.

Concerning this clone itself: Distinct nucleotide sequences in the sample also encode this CDR3. J is TRBJ2-1 and V is TRBV7-9; D gene unclear. The CDR3 sequence is 12 residues long. Trimming removed 3 bases from V and 6 bases from J, with 6 bases in between. Germline V lookup: CDR1 SEHNR, CDR2 FQNEAQ (reference sequence). Here the CDR3 DNA reads TGTGCCAGCAGCTTGACTGTCAATGAGCAGTTCTTC. This sequence encodes CASSLTVNEQFF.

The chain is built from TRBV30 and TRBJ1-3, with TRBD1 matching over 7 bases. The V gene end was trimmed by 8 bases and the J gene end by 4 bases; junction bases not matched to a gene: 8. The CDR3 length is 13 residues. Germline V gene data show CDR1 as GTSNPN and CDR2 as SVGIG (reference sequence). The CDR3 DNA reads as TGTGCCGGCCGACAGGGACCGGGAAACACCATATATTTT. This codes for CAGRQGPGNTIYF.

The chain couples TRBV5-6 to TRBJ1-5; the D is unclear. With 1 base removed from V and 6 bases from J, the gap between germline ends came to 17 bases. This CDR3 is built from 16 residues. The V gene's germline CDR1 is SGHDT and CDR2 YYEEEE. DNA of the CDR3: TGTGCCAGCAGCTTGTGGGAGGTTCGGCTTGGTCAGCCCCAGCATTTT. Residues: CASSLWEVRLGQPQHF.

The chain employs TRBV11-2 and TRBJ2-1; no clear D gene. Germline V gene data show CDR1 as SGHAT and CDR2 as FQNNGV. V shed 5 bases and J shed 6 bases, with 11 bases lying between them. CDR3 size: 13 residues. The CDR3 DNA reads TGTGCCAGCAGCCGGCTTCGGAGCAATGAGCAGTTCTTC. Its translation: CASSRLRSNEQFF.

The sample holds one count of this clone. The chain is built from TRBV19 and TRBJ1-2, with a weak D call TRBD1 (5 bases). The CDR3 runs to 15 residues. Germline V gene data show CDR1 as LNHDA and CDR2 as SQIVND (reference sequence). Trimming pared 0 bases from V and 8 bases from J, leaving 16 bases between. The CDR3 sequence is CASSIDLHRLGGYTF. CDR3 DNA: TGTGCCAGTAGTATAGATCTACACAGGTTGGGAGGCTACACCTTC.

The genes are TRBV5-8 and TRBJ1-1; TRBD1 matches at 11 bases. The V and J ends lost 4 bases and 5 bases, in that order; junction bases with no gene match: 13. Germline CDR1 is SGHTS and CDR2 is YDEGEE. CDR3 length equals 17 residues. The CDR3, as DNA: TGTGCCAGCAGCCGACTAAGGGGACAGGGGGTTTCTACTGAAGCTTTCTTT. Amino acid sequence: CASSRLRGQGVSTEAFF.